Each of the 5 T cell receptor beta chains below was sequenced from the same sample in a study of beta chain features in type 1 diabetes. The investigators reverse transcribed all of the isolated RNA, so they sequenced expressed TCRB transcripts. Only in-frame clones appear in the TCRdb table, and some are missing; sequencing was by immunoSEQ multiplex PCR. This sample has over 300,000 clones, with less than 10% found just once. The material sequenced was central memory CD4+ T cells from blood. The source of these receptors is a woman aged 18 to 35 in good health.

The chain uses TRBV4-3 and TRBJ2-3; 7 bases align to TRBD1. Germline CDR1 is LGHNA and CDR2 is YSLEER. V gave up 0 bases and J gave up 0 bases; unmatched junction bases: 6. The CDR3 extends over 17 amino acids. The CDR3 loop reads CASSQDKGAGSTDTQYF. The CDR3 bases are TGCGCCAGCAGCCAAGATAAGGGGGCAGGGAGCACAGATACGCAGTATTTT.

This clone turned up a few times. This chain links TRBV7-3 with TRBJ2-3; TRBD1 agrees at 7 bases. V was pared by 4 bases and J by 4 bases, with 11 bases of the junction left unmatched. CDR1 and CDR2 (germline): SGHTA, FQGTGA. CDR3 size: 16 residues. CDR3 in DNA: TGTGCCAGCAGCTCGTATACCAGGGACAGCTCAGATACGCAGTATTTT. Protein: CASSSYTRDSSDTQYF.

There are a few counts of this clone. CDR3 DNA sequence: TGCAGCGTTGAAAGGGCTTCAGGTGGCTACACCTTC. Translated: CSVERASGGYTF. The gene calls are TRBV29-1 and TRBJ1-2; D gene uncertain. CDR1 SQVTM and CDR2 ANQGSEA come from the germline V gene. Between the trimmed V and J ends, which lost 2 bases and 7 bases, there was a span of 11 bases. This CDR3 region has 12 residues.

This chain joins TRBV7-2 and TRBJ2-1; no firm D call. V was cut by 3 bases and J by 4 bases, with 7 bases left in between. The CDR3 totals 13 residues. The germline V gene has CDR1 SGHTA and CDR2 FQGNSA. For the CDR3, the DNA is TGTGCCAGCAGCTTTAATCTATACAATGAGCAGTTCTTC. Translating gives CASSFNLYNEQFF.

The J gene is TRBJ2-3, the V gene TRBV7-2, with D perhaps TRBD2 (5 bases). Trimming took off 7 bases at V and 0 bases at J, with 11 bases between the two ends. The CDR3 length is 14 residues. Germline V lookup: CDR1 SGHTA, CDR2 FQGNSA. CDR3 protein: CASTSLASTDTQYF. CDR3 coding DNA: TGTGCCAGCACCTCGCTAGCTAGCACAGATACGCAGTATTTT.